Below, 7 T cell receptor beta chains from the same sample are listed, as sequenced in a study of T-cell reconstitution after alpha-beta-depleted transplantation in children. Study conclusions and caveats: Most T-cell counts and diversity one year after the transplant came from T cells that were newly produced.

Using unique molecular identifiers, the investigators prepared the TCRbeta library. MiXCR was run by TCRdb on the PCR reads, yielding one entry per CDR3 protein. The table has 330,000 or so distinct CDR3 sequences, roughly 8.2% seen once. No antigens are known for them. The sequencing here drew on peripheral blood, taken 360 days after TCRalphabeta/CD19-depleted stem cell transplant. The source of these receptors is a female patient aged 2-10 years who had a stem cell transplant for Fanconi anemia, so the T cells may come from the graft donor.

In its sample, this clonotype was seen many times. The rearrangement uses TRBV12-3 or TRBV12-4 and TRBJ2-1, with D perhaps TRBD2 (6 bases). The CDR3 runs to 15 residues. Deletions cut 4 bases from V and 3 bases from J, with 13 bases between. Here the CDR3 reads CASSYAGPSYNEQFF. The CDR3 DNA sequence: TGTGCCAGCAGTTACGCGGGGCCTAGCTACAATGAGCAGTTCTTC.

There are many counts of this clonotype. V gene TRBV10-2 combines with J gene TRBJ1-5; D is possibly TRBD1 (5 bases). Germline CDR1 reads WSHSY; CDR2 reads SAAADI. Trimming cost V 5 bases and J 2 bases, with 13 bases left between them. The CDR3 spans 15 residues. In nucleotides, the CDR3 is TGCGCCAGCAGTATCCGACAAGGGGGCAATCAGCCCCAGCATTTT. Amino acids: CASSIRQGGNQPQHF.

The table lists this clonotype with a few counts. The chain carries TRBV6-2 or TRBV6-3 and TRBJ2-7; tentatively, D is TRBD1 (6 bases). The CDR3 is made up of 12 amino acids. The V gene's germline CDR1 is MNHEY and CDR2 SVGEGT. Trimming shortened V by 10 bases and J by 2 bases, and 12 bases separated the two germline ends. In DNA form, the CDR3 reads TGTGCCACTTCCCGGACAGCCTACGAGCAGTACGTC. Protein: CATSRTAYEQYV.

This clonotype came up many times. V gene TRBV9 combines with J gene TRBJ1-1; a possible D gene is TRBD1 (6 bases). The CDR3 runs 14 residues. Germline loops: CDR1 SGDLS, CDR2 YYNGEE. Trimming cost V 4 bases and J 0 bases, with 10 bases left between them. As DNA, the CDR3 is TGTGCCAGCAGCAAAGACAGGCTGAACACTGAAGCTTTCTTT. Translation: CASSKDRLNTEAFF. Complete variable domain (other parts from reference TRBV9 and TRBJ1-1): DSGVTQTPKHLITATGQRVTLRCSPRSGDLSVYWYQQSLDQGLQFLIQYYNGEERAKGNILERFSAQQFPDLHSELNLSSLELGDSALYFCASSKDRLNTEAFFGQGTRLTVV.

The chain links TRBV28 to TRBJ2-5, with 12 bases identical to TRBD1. The CDR3 length is 16 residues. Germline V lookup: CDR1 MDHEN, CDR2 SYDVKM. V lost 7 bases, J lost 1 base, and 7 bases stayed unmatched. DNA for the CDR3: TGTGCCAGCAAGCCTTGGGACAGGGGGCTCCAAGAGACCCAGTACTTC. It is translated as CASKPWDRGLQETQYF.

There are a few counts of this clonotype. The rearrangement uses TRBV7-6 and TRBJ2-2; D possibly matches TRBD1 or TRBD2 (6 bases each). This CDR3 contains 16 residues. In germline, CDR1 is SGHVS, CDR2 FNYEAQ. V lost 1 base, J lost 2 bases, and 11 bases lay in between. The CDR3 reads CASSLGGASNTGELFF. DNA for the CDR3: TGTGCCAGCAGCTTAGGGGGGGCGTCTAACACCGGGGAGCTGTTTTTT. The full variable domain, completed using reference TRBV7-6 and TRBJ2-2, is GAGVSQSPRYKVTKRGQDVALRCDPISGHVSLYWYRQALGQGPEFLTYFNYEAQQDKSGLPNDRFSAERPEGSISTLTIQRTEQRDSAMYRCASSLGGASNTGELFFGEGSRLTVL.

The chain recombines TRBV6-1 with TRBJ1-6; D uncertain. The CDR3 has 15 amino acids. Trimming left V 4 bases short and J 8 bases short, with 15 bases between. Germline loops: CDR1 MNHNS, CDR2 SASEGT. The CDR3 DNA reads TGTGCCAGCAGTGGGGGAAGTGGGGTACATTCACCCCTCCACTTT. Amino acid sequence: CASSGGSGVHSPLHF.